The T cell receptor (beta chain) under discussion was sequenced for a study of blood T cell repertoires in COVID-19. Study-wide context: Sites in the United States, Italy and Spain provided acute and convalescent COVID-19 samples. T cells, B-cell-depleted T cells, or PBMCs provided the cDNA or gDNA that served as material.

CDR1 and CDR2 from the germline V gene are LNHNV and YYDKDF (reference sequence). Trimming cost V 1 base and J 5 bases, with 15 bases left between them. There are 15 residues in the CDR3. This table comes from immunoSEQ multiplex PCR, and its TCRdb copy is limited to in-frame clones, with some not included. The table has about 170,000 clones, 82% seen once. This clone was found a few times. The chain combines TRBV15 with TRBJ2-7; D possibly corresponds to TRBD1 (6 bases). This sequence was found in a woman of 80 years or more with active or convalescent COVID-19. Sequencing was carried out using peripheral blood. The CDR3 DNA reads TGTGCCACCAGCAGAGGGGGCAGGGGATTTCACGAGCAGTACTTC. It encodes CATSRGGRGFHEQYF.